This note documents a single T cell receptor beta chain sequence. Regarding treatment: roughly 20 received Ad26.COV2.S at low or high dose, single or two shots; about 5 received placebo; per-sample allocation not given. The study sampled participants on day 63 after the first vaccine or placebo injection. The vaccine antigen was prefusion-stabilized Wuhan SARS-CoV-2 spike. This record comes from a study of Ad26.COV2.S vaccination and SARS-CoV-2 variants. Assay: immunoSEQ multiplex PCR; the TCRdb copy retains only in-frame clones and omits some. The profile shows 350,000 to 400,000 clones, approximately 86% of them singletons. The TCR comes from a person between 18 and 65 years old who received the Ad26.COV2.S COVID-19 vaccine or a placebo. The sequences come from peripheral blood, collected in a trial of Ad26.COV2.S vaccine versus placebo.

The DNA for the CDR3 is TGTGCCAGCAGCTTACAGGCCAGCCCCGGGGAGCTGTTTTTT. The encoded protein is CASSLQASPGELFF. V and J are TRBV7-8 and TRBJ2-2; D uncertain. V lost 2 bases, J lost 6 bases, and 10 bases lay in between. Germline CDR1 reads SGHVS; CDR2 reads FQNEAQ. This CDR3 spans 14 amino acids.